A selection of T cell receptor beta chains follows, all from one sample in a study of blood T cell repertoires in COVID-19. Generated by immunoSEQ multiplex PCR, the TCRdb table keeps only in-frame clones and is missing some. The sample shows more than 95,000 clones, about four fifths of them seen only once. Sequencing used peripheral blood. All receptors derive from a woman aged 80 or older with active or convalescent COVID-19. CDR3s include the opening cysteine and the closing phenylalanine or tryptophan. The D gene is left open where the match is weak. A row's size may be missing; if present it is once, few, many or a size class.

once	TRBV5-4	TRBJ1-2	TRBD1	CASTRGLDGYTF	TGTGCCAGCACCAGGGGGCTCGATGGCTACACCTTC
.	TRBV6-4	TRBJ2-1	.	CASSDNGGYNEQFF	TGTGCCAGCAGTGATAACGGGGGCTACAATGAGCAGTTCTTC
.	TRBV24-1	TRBJ2-3	.	CATSDVGAPSTDTQYF	TGTGCCACCAGTGACGTAGGGGCCCCAAGCACAGATACGCAGTATTTT
.	TRBV30	TRBJ1-5	TRBD1	CAWSRQGGQPQHF	TGTGCCTGGAGTAGACAGGGGGGACAGCCCCAGCATTTT
once	TRBV18	TRBJ1-1	.	CASSPPGWGLRYTEAFF	TGTGCCAGCTCACCACCGGGGTGGGGCCTCAGATACACTGAAGCTTTCTTT
.	TRBV6-1	TRBJ1-1	.	CASSSQGIAAFF	TGTGCCAGCAGTTCACAGGGTATTGCAGCTTTCTTT
.	TRBV3-1/TRBV3-2	TRBJ1-1	TRBD1	CASTHYTGGTEAFF	TGTGCCAGCACCCATTATACAGGGGGCACTGAAGCTTTCTTT
once	TRBV3-1/TRBV3-2	TRBJ2-2	.	CASSQRGHSENTGELFF	TGTGCCAGCAGCCAAAGGGGCCACAGCGAAAACACCGGGGAGCTGTTTTTT
.	TRBV7-3	TRBJ2-1	TRBD2	CASSLTGLGNEQFF	TGTGCCAGCAGCTTAACGGGACTAGGGAATGAGCAGTTCTTC
.	TRBV6-4	TRBJ2-3	.	CASRPLQGLSTDTQYF	TGTGCCAGCAGGCCATTACAGGGATTGAGCACAGATACGCAGTATTTT
.	TRBV28	TRBJ2-7	.	CASSLLGISGVSYEQYF	TGTGCCAGCAGTTTATTGGGCATTAGCGGAGTCTCCTACGAGCAGTACTTC
.	TRBV19	TRBJ2-1	TRBD2	CASRGLAGGDNEQFF	TGTGCCAGTAGGGGACTAGCGGGCGGGGACAATGAGCAGTTCTTC
few	TRBV7-2	TRBJ1-5	.	CASSLQGNQPQHF	TGTGCCAGCAGCTTACAGGGGAATCAGCCCCAGCATTTT
.	TRBV19	TRBJ2-3	.	CASSDAGRVTDTQYF	TGTGCCAGTAGTGATGCGGGTCGTGTCACAGATACGCAGTATTTT
.	TRBV15	TRBJ1-2	.	CATSRDGLAVAGGYTF	TGTGCCACCAGCAGAGATGGGTTAGCCGTTGCAGGGGGCTACACCTTC
.	TRBV28	TRBJ1-4	TRBD1	CASSIRGSANEKLFF	TGTGCCAGCAGTATCAGGGGGTCGGCTAATGAAAAACTGTTTTTT
.	TRBV5-1	TRBJ1-1	.	CASSLVPEKNTEAFF	TGCGCCAGCAGCTTGGTTCCAGAAAAGAACACTGAAGCTTTCTTT
few	TRBV28	TRBJ2-7	TRBD1	CASSSPGQGSYEQYF	TGTGCCAGCAGTTCCCCGGGACAGGGCTCCTACGAGCAGTACTTC
.	TRBV19	TRBJ2-3	TRBD2	CASSRGGRTDTQYF	TGTGCCAGCTCTCGGGGGGGTCGCACAGATACGCAGTATTTT
.	TRBV5-1	TRBJ2-5	TRBD1	CASSSRQGTLQETQYF	TGCGCCAGCAGCTCCCGACAGGGGACTCTCCAAGAGACCCAGTACTTC
.	TRBV5-4	TRBJ2-1	.	CASSADWRVNDEQFF	TGTGCCAGCAGCGCCGACTGGAGGGTGAATGATGAGCAGTTCTTC
once	TRBV19	TRBJ2-6	.	CASSVSPNVLTF	TGTGCCAGTAGCGTGAGCCCCAACGTCCTGACTTTC
.	TRBV5-1	TRBJ2-2	TRBD2	CASSPGTDLAGRGTGELFF	TGCGCCAGCAGCCCTGGGACGGACCTAGCGGGGCGGGGCACCGGGGAGCTGTTTTTT
.	TRBV28	TRBJ1-4	TRBD1	CASSSRTGGRTINEKLFF	TGTGCCAGCAGTTCAAGGACAGGGGGAAGAACAATTAATGAAAAACTGTTTTTT
once	TRBV24-1	TRBJ2-5	TRBD1	CATSDSRGLGETQYF	TGTGCCACCAGTGATTCGAGGGGGCTCGGAGAGACCCAGTACTTC
.	TRBV6-5	TRBJ2-3	TRBD1	CASSSGQAAHTDTQYF	TGTGCCAGCAGTTCTGGACAGGCGGCTCACACAGATACGCAGTATTTT
.	TRBV9	TRBJ2-7	TRBD2	CASSAALAAGLNEQYF	TGTGCCAGCAGCGCCGCCCTAGCGGCGGGGCTGAACGAGCAGTACTTC